The rows below give T cell receptor beta chains drawn from one sample of a study of blood T cell repertoires in COVID-19. Data came from immunoSEQ multiplex PCR; TCRdb stores just in-frame clones and leaves some out. Among 150,000 to 200,000 clones listed, roughly four fifths were seen once. Source material: peripheral blood. Receptors were obtained from a woman of 80 years or more with COVID-19, enrolled during active disease. CDR3s include the opening cysteine and the closing phenylalanine or tryptophan. The D gene is left open where the match is weak. The size field is filled for only some rows; it gives once, few, many or a size class.

>TRBD1|NA|TRBJ1-1|TRBV7-9
TGTGCCAGCAGCTCGAGGTCCCGGGACAGGGTAGGTAACACTGAAGCTTTCTTT
CASSSRSRDRVGNTEAFF
>NA|NA|TRBJ1-1|TRBV7-2
TGTGCCAGCAGCTTGCCAGGTACTACTGAAGCTTTCTTT
CASSLPGTTEAFF
>TRBD2|NA|TRBJ2-2|TRBV2
TGTGCCAGCAAGGAGGGACTAGCGGGGGGGACCGGGGAGCTGTTTTTT
CASKEGLAGGTGELFF
>TRBD2|NA|TRBJ2-7|TRBV6-1
TGTGCCAGCAGTGAAGCCTGGACTAGCGGAAACTACGAGCAGTACTTC
CASSEAWTSGNYEQYF
>NA|NA|TRBJ2-3|TRBV7-9
TGTGCCAGCAGCCCCGTACGGGGGACTAGCACAGATACGCAGTATTTT
CASSPVRGTSTDTQYF
>TRBD1|NA|TRBJ1-1|TRBV4-1
TGCGCCAGCAGGAAGGGACAGGGTTACAACACTGAAGCTTTCTTT
CASRKGQGYNTEAFF
>TRBD1|NA|TRBJ2-5|TRBV2
TGTGCCAGCAGGGGGGGTATCCGGACAGGGCAAGAGACCCAGTACTTC
CASRGGIRTGQETQYF
>TRBD2|once|TRBJ2-2|TRBV5-1
TGCGCCAGCAGCTGGGGACTAGCGGGATCCACCGGGGAGCTGTTTTTT
CASSWGLAGSTGELFF
>NA|NA|TRBJ2-3|TRBV5-1
TGCGCTACCAAATTAAACTTTCTAACAGATACGCAGTATTTT
CATKLNFLTDTQYF
>NA|NA|TRBJ1-2|TRBV19
TGTGCCAGTGGAGGTGCAGGCGGAGTTAACTATGGCTACACCTTC
CASGGAGGVNYGYTF
>NA|NA|TRBJ2-7|TRBV11-3
TGTGCCAGCAGCTTACAGGGTGGAAATGACGAGCAGTACTTC
CASSLQGGNDEQYF
>TRBD2|NA|TRBJ2-1|TRBV5-1
TGCGCCAGCAGCTTGGTACTAGCGGGAGGCTCCTACAATGAGCAGTTCTTC
CASSLVLAGGSYNEQFF
>TRBD2|NA|TRBJ2-5|TRBV6-2/TRBV6-3
TGTGCCAGCAACCCGACTAGCGGGTTGGTAGAGACCCAGTACTTC
CASNPTSGLVETQYF
>NA|NA|TRBJ2-7|TRBV6-5
TGTGCCAGCAGGGTTCTCCCGATGGAACGGGGAGAGCAGTACTTC
CASRVLPMERGEQYF
>TRBD2|NA|TRBJ2-3|TRBV7-2
TGTGCCAGCAGCTTATTAGCGGGGAGCACAGATACGCAGTATTTT
CASSLLAGSTDTQYF
>NA|NA|TRBJ2-3|TRBV5-4
TGTGCCAGCAGCTTGGAAGCTCCCGCAGATACGCAGTATTTT
CASSLEAPADTQYF
>TRBD2|once|TRBJ2-1|TRBV28
TGTGCCAGCACCTCGACTAGCGGGATGCGCAATGAGCAGTTCTTC
CASTSTSGMRNEQFF
>NA|NA|TRBJ2-2|TRBV9
TGTGCCAGCCGTCCTCTAACCGGGGAGCTGTTTTTT
CASRPLTGELFF
>TRBD1|NA|TRBJ2-5|TRBV27
TGTGCCAGCAGGACGGACAGGGGGTTAGAGACCCAGTACTTC
CASRTDRGLETQYF
>NA|NA|TRBJ2-7|TRBV29-1
TGCAGCGTTGGCCGGGGGACAGCTCTCTACGAGCAGTACTTC
CSVGRGTALYEQYF
>NA|NA|TRBJ2-5|TRBV20-1
TGCAGTGCTAGCCACTGGGAGACCCAGTACTTC
CSASHWETQYF
>TRBD2|NA|TRBJ2-2|TRBV11-2
TGTGCCAGCAGCTTTTTCCCCCGGCTAGCGGGGGCGCACACCGGGGAGCTGTTTTTT
CASSFFPRLAGAHTGELFF
>NA|NA|TRBJ2-5|TRBV7-8
TGTGCCAGCAGCTTAGGCCACAGAGGGTCCCAAGAGACCCAGTACTTC
CASSLGHRGSQETQYF
>TRBD1|NA|TRBJ1-4|TRBV19
TGTGCCAGTAGTATAAGGGTCTACAGGGGGCTAAATGAAAAACTGTTTTTT
CASSIRVYRGLNEKLFF
>NA|NA|TRBJ2-7|TRBV3-1/TRBV3-2
TGTGCCAGCAGCCAAGATGGTGGCCATTTCGAGCAGTACTTC
CASSQDGGHFEQYF
>NA|NA|TRBJ2-7|TRBV28
TGTGCCAGCAGTTTTGACATCTACCCTGGCTACGAGCAGTACTTC
CASSFDIYPGYEQYF
>TRBD2|NA|TRBJ2-5|TRBV7-2
TGTGCCAGCAGCTTAGGAAAACTAGCGGGTGGGGAGCAAGAGACCCAGTACTTC
CASSLGKLAGGEQETQYF
>NA|NA|TRBJ2-5|TRBV5-1
TGCGCCAGCAGCCCGCAGGCAGGGGCTCGGGAGACCCAGTACTTC
CASSPQAGARETQYF
>NA|few|TRBJ1-2|TRBV13
TGTGCCAGCAGCTTAGACCCGGGAGCGGGCACCTTC
CASSLDPGAGTF
>NA|NA|TRBJ2-5|TRBV18
TGTGCCAGCTCAGGACAGCTCCAAGAGACCCAGTACTTC
CASSGQLQETQYF
>NA|NA|TRBJ2-2|TRBV5-6
TGTGCCAGCAGCTTGGTGAGGGGGGAGCTGTTTTTT
CASSLVRGELFF
>TRBD1|NA|TRBJ2-7|TRBV19
TGTGCCAGCACTACCTGGGACAGCTACGAGCAGTACTTC
CASTTWDSYEQYF
>TRBD1|NA|TRBJ1-1|TRBV6-5
TGTGCCAGCAGTTTCCGGGACAGGGGGCGTATAGCTTTCTTT
CASSFRDRGRIAFF
>NA|NA|TRBJ2-1|TRBV6-2/TRBV6-3
TGTGCCAGCAGTTACGATTGGACAGAGGGGTCTAACAATGAGCAGTTCTTC
CASSYDWTEGSNNEQFF
>NA|NA|TRBJ1-1|TRBV6-5
TGTGCCAGCAGCCTCACAGGGAACACTGAAGCTTTCTTT
CASSLTGNTEAFF
>NA|once|TRBJ2-7|TRBV6-1
TGTGCCAGCAGAGGGGAAAAGGGCTCCTACGAGCAGTACTTC
CASRGEKGSYEQYF
>NA|NA|TRBJ2-3|TRBV5-6
TGTGCCAGCAGGCGCAGGGGTGGAGGTAGTCGGGATACGCAGTATTTT
CASRRRGGGSRDTQYF
>TRBD1|NA|TRBJ2-7|TRBV28
TGTGCCAGCAGTTTATTAGGGCCCCCCGAGACAGGGAGCTCCTACGAGCAGTACTTC
CASSLLGPPETGSSYEQYF
>TRBD1|NA|TRBJ2-3|TRBV24-1
TGTGCCACCAGTGATTTGGACAGGGGTGATTCAGATACGCAGTATTTT
CATSDLDRGDSDTQYF
>NA|NA|TRBJ1-2|TRBV6-5
TGTGCCAGCAGTCAGACAGGCCGTGGCTACACCTTC
CASSQTGRGYTF
>TRBD2|NA|TRBJ2-2|TRBV28
TGTGCCAGCAGAGGCGGGAGGTGGGCCGGGGAGCTGTTTTTT
CASRGGRWAGELFF
>NA|once|TRBJ1-1|TRBV5-6
TGTGCCAGCAGCCCCGGACACTGGGCCCCGAACACTGAAGCTTTCTTT
CASSPGHWAPNTEAFF
>NA|once|TRBJ1-5|TRBV2
TGTGCCAGCTCGGCGGGCGGGGAGCCCCAGCATTTT
CASSAGGEPQHF
>NA|NA|TRBJ1-6|TRBV10-1
TGCGCCAGCAGTGAGGTCCGGACAGAAATTGGCTCACCCCTCCACTTT
CASSEVRTEIGSPLHF
>TRBD1|NA|TRBJ2-2|TRBV6-6
TGTGCCAGCAGTCTCCCCCGGACAGGGAGTGCCGGGGAGCTGTTTTTT
CASSLPRTGSAGELFF
>TRBD1|NA|TRBJ2-7|TRBV28
TGTGCCAGCAGACGGGACAGGGGCTTCTCCTACGAGCAGTACTTC
CASRRDRGFSYEQYF
>TRBD1|NA|TRBJ2-1|TRBV6-2/TRBV6-3
TGTGCCAGCAGTTACCCGAAACCCGCAAGACAGGGAACTTACAATGAGCAGTTCTTC
CASSYPKPARQGTYNEQFF
>NA|NA|TRBJ1-2|TRBV2
TGTGCCAGCAGCGCCCCTGTGTCGGAGTATGGCTACACCTTC
CASSAPVSEYGYTF
>TRBD1|NA|TRBJ1-2|TRBV6-5
TGTGCCAGCAGTTACGGGACAGGGGGAGGCTATGGCTACACCTTC
CASSYGTGGGYGYTF
>TRBD1|NA|TRBJ2-3|TRBV5-5
TGTGCCAGCAGCGTCTCGGGACAGGGAGGCGCAGATACGCAGTATTTT
CASSVSGQGGADTQYF
>NA|NA|TRBJ1-2|TRBV2
TGTGCCAGCAGTCGGGCCGGCCCTAATTCGGGGTCCTATGGCTACACCTTC
CASSRAGPNSGSYGYTF
>NA|NA|TRBJ1-2|TRBV11-3
TGTGCCAGCAGCTGGGCAGGCTCTGGCTACACCTTC
CASSWAGSGYTF
>NA|NA|TRBJ1-1|TRBV9
TGTGCCAGCAGCCTAACAGGCGATCTTAACACTGAAGCTTTCTTT
CASSLTGDLNTEAFF
>TRBD1|NA|TRBJ1-2|TRBV7-9
TGTGCCAGCAGCTTACCGGACAGGTTCTATGGCTACACCTTC
CASSLPDRFYGYTF